This TCR beta chain was identified in a study of molecular identifiers for immune sequencing clone quantification. Study in general: Across replicate runs, RNA obtained from about 20,000 or 100,000 naive CD8 cells was divided into five, with four undergoing sequencing.

TCRdb independently ran MiXCR on the PCR reads; one entry per CDR3 protein. The table includes around 82,000 distinct CDR3 sequences, under 20% detected once. Naive CD8 sequencing libraries were generated from around 18,000 to 910,000 sorted cells, with 10%, 30% or 50% RNA as input. Sorting defined naive CD8 T cells as CD8+CD4-CCR7+CD45RA+. This clonotype was detected many times. Germline loops: CDR1 SQVTM, CDR2 ANQGSEA. Between the trimmed V and J ends, which lost 4 bases and 4 bases, there was a span of 12 bases. This CDR3 comprises 13 residues. The source of this sequence is a human donor in good health. Some libraries in this study had Jurkat cell RNA spiked in. Material: naive CD8+ T cells from blood, with Jurkat cell RNA spiked in. Subset noted: FACS-sorted CD8+CD4-CCR7+CD45RA+ naive T cells. The gene calls are TRBV29-1 and TRBJ2-3; D is unclear. In DNA form, the CDR3 reads TGCAGCGTTGTAGATTTTCTTCCAGATACGCAGTATTTT. This codes for CSVVDFLPDTQYF.